What follows are 10 T cell receptor beta chains derived from one specimen sequenced in a study of blood T cell repertoires in COVID-19. The assay was immunoSEQ multiplex PCR, and TCRdb's table has in-frame clones only and misses some. The sample has about 130,000 clones; around 85% are singletons. Source material: peripheral blood. These receptors all come from an elderly woman with acute or convalescent COVID-19.

This clone was recorded once. J is TRBJ1-1 and V is TRBV7-2, with no clear D. The CDR3 totals 12 residues. CDR1 is SGHTA, CDR2 FQGNSA, per germline. V was shortened by 5 bases and J by 8 bases, with 12 bases between the two germline ends. In nucleotides, the CDR3 is TGTGCCAGCAGCCCACTACGGGTAGAAGCTTTCTTT. It encodes CASSPLRVEAFF.

This clone was seen a few times. The chain employs TRBV30 and TRBJ1-2; D remains unclear. CDR1 is GTSNPN and CDR2 is SVGIG in the germline V gene (reference sequence). V was cut by 7 bases and J by 7 bases, with 16 bases left in between. The CDR3 spans 12 residues. The CDR3, as DNA: TGTGCCTCATCCGGAGGTTTCTCTGGCTACACCTTC. Its protein product is CASSGGFSGYTF.

The chain uses TRBV9 and TRBJ2-1; D unclear. This CDR3 contains 14 residues. Trimming left V 0 bases short and J 5 bases short, with 9 bases between. The germline V gene encodes CDR1 SGDLS and CDR2 YYNGEE. Here the CDR3 reads CASSVARLDNEQFF. The DNA for the CDR3 is TGTGCCAGCAGCGTAGCTCGGTTGGACAATGAGCAGTTCTTC.

The CDR3 region has the DNA TGTGCCAGCAGTCTTGGACTAGCAGCAGATACGCAGTATTTT. Amino acids: CASSLGLAADTQYF. The chain has TRBV6-4 and TRBJ2-3; 8 positions agree with TRBD2. V shed 5 bases, J shed 4 bases, and the junction held 5 bases outside the gene matches. This CDR3 contains 14 residues. Germline CDR1 and CDR2: MRHNA and SNTAGT.

This clone was detected a few times. The gene calls are TRBV5-4 and TRBJ2-3; D may be TRBD1 (5 bases). Germline-derived CDR1 and CDR2 are SGHNT and YYREEE (reference sequence). V was clipped by 4 bases and J by 1 base, with 13 bases between them. The CDR3 length is 15 residues. In nucleotides, the CDR3 is TGTGCCAGCAGCCGAAAGGGGTTGGGCACAGATACGCAGTATTTT. Protein: CASSRKGLGTDTQYF.

V gene TRBV6-5 combines with J gene TRBJ1-2; maybe TRBD1 (6 bases). Trimming left V 3 bases short and J 7 bases short, with 12 bases between. This CDR3 has 13 residues. Germline V lookup: CDR1 MNHEY, CDR2 SVGAGI. The CDR3: CASSYGPGAGYTF. The CDR3 DNA sequence: TGTGCCAGCAGTTATGGGCCAGGGGCTGGCTACACCTTC.

The chain uses TRBV9 and TRBJ1-1, with 7 bases identical to TRBD1. The CDR3 sequence is 15 residues long. The ends lost 0 bases at V and 3 bases at J; junction bases unmatched: 5. From germline, CDR1 is SGDLS and CDR2 YYNGEE. The CDR3 is CASSVDVRGDTEAFF. The CDR3, as DNA: TGTGCCAGCAGCGTAGATGTCAGGGGGGACACTGAAGCTTTCTTT.

J is TRBJ1-1 and V is TRBV27, with D possibly being TRBD1 (6 bases). Trimming took off 0 bases at V and 7 bases at J, with 12 bases between the two ends. The CDR3 has 14 residues. Per germline, CDR1 MNHEY and CDR2 SMNVEV (reference sequence). The CDR3 coding sequence is TGTGCCAGCAGTTTATCACAGGGTAGGATTGAAGCTTTCTTT. Translating it yields CASSLSQGRIEAFF.

This chain joins TRBV19 and TRBJ1-1, with a weak D call TRBD1 (5 bases). Trimming left V 9 bases short and J 0 bases short, with 14 bases between. This CDR3 region has 14 residues. CDR1 LNHDA and CDR2 SQIVND come from the germline V gene (reference sequence). CDR3 region: CASLRGGVNTEAFF. CDR3 nucleotide sequence: TGTGCCAGCCTCCGGGGGGGGGTGAACACTGAAGCTTTCTTT.

The rearrangement uses TRBV11-2 and TRBJ1-4; possibly TRBD1 for D (5 bases). The V gene's germline CDR1 is SGHAT and CDR2 FQNNGV. The CDR3 extends over 15 amino acids. The germline V and J ends were trimmed by 1 base and 5 bases, with 11 bases remaining between them. The CDR3 DNA follows: TGTGCCAGCAGCTTAGGATCTGGGGGGAATGAAAAACTGTTTTTT. Translated: CASSLGSGGNEKLFF.